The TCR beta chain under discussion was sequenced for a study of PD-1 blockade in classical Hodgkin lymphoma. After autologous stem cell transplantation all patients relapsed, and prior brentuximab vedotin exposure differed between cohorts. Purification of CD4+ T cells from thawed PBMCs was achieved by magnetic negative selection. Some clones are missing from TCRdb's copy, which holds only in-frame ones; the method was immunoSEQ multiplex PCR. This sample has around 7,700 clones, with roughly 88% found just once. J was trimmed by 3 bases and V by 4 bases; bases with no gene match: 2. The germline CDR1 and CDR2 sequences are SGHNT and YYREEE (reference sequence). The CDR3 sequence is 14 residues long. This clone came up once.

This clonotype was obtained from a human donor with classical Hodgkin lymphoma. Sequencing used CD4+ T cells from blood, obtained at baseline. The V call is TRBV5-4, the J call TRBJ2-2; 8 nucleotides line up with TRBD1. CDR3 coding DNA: TGTGCCAGCAGCCGGGGACAGGACACCGGGGAGCTGTTTTTT. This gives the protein CASSRGQDTGELFF.